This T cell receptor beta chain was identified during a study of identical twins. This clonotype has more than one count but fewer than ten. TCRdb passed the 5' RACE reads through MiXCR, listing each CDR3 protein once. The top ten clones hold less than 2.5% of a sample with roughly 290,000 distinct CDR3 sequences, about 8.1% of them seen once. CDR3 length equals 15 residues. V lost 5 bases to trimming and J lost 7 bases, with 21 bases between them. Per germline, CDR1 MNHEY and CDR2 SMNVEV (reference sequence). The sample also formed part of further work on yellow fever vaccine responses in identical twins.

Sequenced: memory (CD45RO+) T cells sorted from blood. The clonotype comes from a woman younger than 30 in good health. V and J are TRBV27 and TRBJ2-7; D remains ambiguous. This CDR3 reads CASSPDHYSIWEQYV. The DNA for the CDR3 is TGTGCCAGCAGTCCTGATCATTACAGTATATGGGAGCAGTACGTC.